This T cell receptor beta chain was profiled in a study of neoadjuvant anti-PD-1 for oral cavity cancer. V shed 1 base and J 5 bases; nucleotides not matched to a gene: 12. CDR1 is LNHDA and CDR2 is SQIVND in the germline V gene (reference sequence). CDR3 length equals 17 residues. Time point described: after neoadjuvant nivolumab, at surgical resection. Profiled with immunoSEQ multiplex PCR; TCRdb holds only in-frame clones, not every one. The table has fewer than 11,000 clones, around two thirds seen once; the top ten hold approximately 8.1%. Sequencing used tumor tissue, obtained after nivolumab (anti-PD-1) treatment. The chain recombines TRBV19 with TRBJ2-7, with 9 bases aligning to TRBD1. This receptor was obtained from a person between 40 and 80 years old with oral cavity squamous cell carcinoma. The CDR3: CASSIVSWGTGKDEQYF. The CDR3 DNA sequence: TGTGCCAGTAGTATAGTGTCCTGGGGGACAGGGAAGGACGAGCAGTACTTC.